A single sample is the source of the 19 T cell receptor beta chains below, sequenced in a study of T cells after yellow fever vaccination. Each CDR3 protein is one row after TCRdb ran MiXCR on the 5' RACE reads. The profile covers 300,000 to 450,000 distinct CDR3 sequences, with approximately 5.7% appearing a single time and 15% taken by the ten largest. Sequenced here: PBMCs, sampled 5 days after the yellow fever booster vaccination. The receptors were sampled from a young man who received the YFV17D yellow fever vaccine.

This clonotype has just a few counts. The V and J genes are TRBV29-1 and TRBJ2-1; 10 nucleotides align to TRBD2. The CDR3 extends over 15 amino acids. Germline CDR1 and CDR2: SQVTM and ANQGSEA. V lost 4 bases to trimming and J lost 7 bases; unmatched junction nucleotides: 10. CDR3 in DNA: TGCAGCGTTGGCCCTCGACTAGCGGGTGATAATGAGCAGTTCTTC. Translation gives CSVGPRLAGDNEQFF.

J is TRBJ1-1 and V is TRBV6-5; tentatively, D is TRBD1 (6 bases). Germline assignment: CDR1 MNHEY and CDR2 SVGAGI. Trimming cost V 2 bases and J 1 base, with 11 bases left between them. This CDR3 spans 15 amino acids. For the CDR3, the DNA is TGTGCCAGCAGTTACGTCCGCAGGGGGAACACTGAAGCTTTCTTT. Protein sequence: CASSYVRRGNTEAFF.

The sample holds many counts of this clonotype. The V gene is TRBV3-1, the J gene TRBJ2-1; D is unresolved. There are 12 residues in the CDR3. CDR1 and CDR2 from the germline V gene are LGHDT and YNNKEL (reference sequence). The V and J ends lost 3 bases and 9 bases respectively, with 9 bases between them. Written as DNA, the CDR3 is TGTGCCAGCAGCCAGTTGGTCCGTGAGCAGTTCTTC. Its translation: CASSQLVREQFF.

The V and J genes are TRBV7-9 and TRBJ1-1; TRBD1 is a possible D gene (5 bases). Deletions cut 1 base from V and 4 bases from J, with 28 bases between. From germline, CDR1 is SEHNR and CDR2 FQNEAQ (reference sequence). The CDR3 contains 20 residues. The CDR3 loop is CASSLDLRWGPGPMGTEAFF. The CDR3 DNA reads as TGTGCCAGCAGCTTAGATTTGAGGTGGGGCCCCGGACCCATGGGCACTGAAGCTTTCTTT. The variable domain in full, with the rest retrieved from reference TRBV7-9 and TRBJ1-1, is DTGVSQNPRHKITKRGQNVTFRCDPISEHNRLYWYRQTLGQGPEFLTYFQNEAQLEKSRLLSDRFSAERPKGSFSTLEIQRTEQGDSAMYLCASSLDLRWGPGPMGTEAFFGQGTRLTVV.

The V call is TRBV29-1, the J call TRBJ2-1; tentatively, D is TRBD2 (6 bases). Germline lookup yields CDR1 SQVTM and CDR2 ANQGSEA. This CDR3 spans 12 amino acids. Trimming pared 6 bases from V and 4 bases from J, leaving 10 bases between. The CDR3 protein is CSVADYYNEQFF. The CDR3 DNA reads TGCAGCGTCGCGGACTATTACAATGAGCAGTTCTTC.

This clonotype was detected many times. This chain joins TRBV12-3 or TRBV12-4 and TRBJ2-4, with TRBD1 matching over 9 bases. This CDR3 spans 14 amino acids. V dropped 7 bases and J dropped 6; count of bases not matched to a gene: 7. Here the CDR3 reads CASTDRQGVNIQYF. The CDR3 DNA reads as TGTGCCAGCACCGACAGACAGGGGGTAAACATTCAGTACTTC.

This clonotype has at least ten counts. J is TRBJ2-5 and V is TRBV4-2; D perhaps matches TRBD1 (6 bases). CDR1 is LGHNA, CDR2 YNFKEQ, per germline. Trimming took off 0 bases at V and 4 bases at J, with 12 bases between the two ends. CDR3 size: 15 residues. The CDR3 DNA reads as TGTGCCAGCAGCCAAGACAGGGGATGGGGAGAGACCCAGTACTTC. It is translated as CASSQDRGWGETQYF.

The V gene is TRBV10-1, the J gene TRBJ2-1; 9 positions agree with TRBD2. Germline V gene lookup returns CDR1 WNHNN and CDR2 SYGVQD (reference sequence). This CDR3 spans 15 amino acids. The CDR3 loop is CAEVGAGGRLNEQFF. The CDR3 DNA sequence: TGCGCAGAAGTAGGGGCGGGAGGGAGGTTGAATGAGCAGTTCTTC.

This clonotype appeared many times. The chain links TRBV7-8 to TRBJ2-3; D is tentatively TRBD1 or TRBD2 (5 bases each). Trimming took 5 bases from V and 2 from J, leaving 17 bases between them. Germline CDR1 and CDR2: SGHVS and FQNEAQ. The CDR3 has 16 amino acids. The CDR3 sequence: CASSGYAGGYTDTQYF. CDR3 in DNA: TGTGCCAGCAGCGGTTACGCTGGGGGATACACAGATACGCAGTATTTT.

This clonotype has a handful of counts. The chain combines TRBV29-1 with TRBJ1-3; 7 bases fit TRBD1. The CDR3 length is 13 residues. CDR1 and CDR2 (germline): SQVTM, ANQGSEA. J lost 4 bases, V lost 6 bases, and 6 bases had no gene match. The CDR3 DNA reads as TGCAGCGTGACAGGGAATAACGGAAACACCATATATTTT. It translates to CSVTGNNGNTIYF. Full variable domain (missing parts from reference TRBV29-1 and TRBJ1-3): SAVISQKPSRDICQRGTSLTIQCQVDSQVTMMFWYRQQPGQSLTLIATANQGSEATYESGFVIDKFPISRPNLTFSTLTVSNMSPEDSSIYLCSVTGNNGNTIYFGEGSWLTVV.

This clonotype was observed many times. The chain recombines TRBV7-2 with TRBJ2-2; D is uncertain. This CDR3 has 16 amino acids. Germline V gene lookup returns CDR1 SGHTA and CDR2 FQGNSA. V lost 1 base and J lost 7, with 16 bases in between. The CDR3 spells CASSLESSLWGGELFF. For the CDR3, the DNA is TGTGCCAGCAGCTTAGAGTCGTCTCTTTGGGGCGGGGAGCTGTTTTTT.

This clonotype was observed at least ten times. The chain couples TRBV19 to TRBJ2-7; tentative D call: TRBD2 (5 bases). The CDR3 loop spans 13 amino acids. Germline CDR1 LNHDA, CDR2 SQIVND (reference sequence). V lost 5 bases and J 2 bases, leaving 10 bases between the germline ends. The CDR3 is CASSEAGTYEQYF. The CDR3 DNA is TGTGCCAGTAGTGAGGCGGGCACCTACGAGCAGTACTTC.

The CDR3 DNA sequence: TGTGCCATCAGGGCACAGGGATCGTACTATGGCTACACCTTC. Protein sequence: CAIRAQGSYYGYTF. The gene calls are TRBV10-3 and TRBJ1-2, with a weak D call TRBD1 (6 bases). The CDR3 length is 14 residues. In germline, CDR1 is ENHRY, CDR2 SYGVKD. The V end lost 6 bases, the J end lost 3 bases, and 14 bases lay between the germline ends.

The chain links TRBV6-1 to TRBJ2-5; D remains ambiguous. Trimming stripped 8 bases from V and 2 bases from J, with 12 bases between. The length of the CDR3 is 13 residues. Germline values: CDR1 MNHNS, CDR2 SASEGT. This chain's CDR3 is CASGKNLQETQYF. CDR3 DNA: TGTGCCAGCGGGAAAAACCTACAAGAGACCCAGTACTTC.

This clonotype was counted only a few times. The CDR3 sequence: CSARGLGGYNEQFF. CDR3 bases: TGCAGTGCCCGGGGACTAGGGGGGTACAATGAGCAGTTCTTC. The chain employs TRBV20-1 and TRBJ2-1, with 8 bases that match TRBD2. CDR3 length: 14 residues. V gave up 6 bases and J gave up 4 bases; unmatched junction bases: 8. Germline V gene data show CDR1 as DFQATT and CDR2 as SNEGSKA (reference sequence).

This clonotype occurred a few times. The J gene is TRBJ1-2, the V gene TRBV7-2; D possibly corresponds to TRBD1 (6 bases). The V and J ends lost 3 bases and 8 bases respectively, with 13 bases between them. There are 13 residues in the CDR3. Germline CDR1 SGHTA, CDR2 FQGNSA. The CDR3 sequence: CASSFTGSQGYTF. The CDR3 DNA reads TGTGCCAGCAGCTTCACAGGGAGTCAGGGCTACACCTTC.

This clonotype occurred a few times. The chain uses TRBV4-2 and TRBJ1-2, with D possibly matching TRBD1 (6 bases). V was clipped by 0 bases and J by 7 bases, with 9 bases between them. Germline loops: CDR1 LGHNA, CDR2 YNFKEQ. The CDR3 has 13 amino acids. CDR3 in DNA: TGTGCCAGCAGCCAAGAAGGGGGAATTGGCTACACCTTC. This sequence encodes CASSQEGGIGYTF.

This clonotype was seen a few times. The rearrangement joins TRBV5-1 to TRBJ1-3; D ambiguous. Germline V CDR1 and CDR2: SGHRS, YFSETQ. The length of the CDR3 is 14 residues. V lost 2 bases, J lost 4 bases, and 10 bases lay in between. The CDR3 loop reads CASSLAELGNTIYF. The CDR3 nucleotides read TGCGCCAGCAGCTTAGCGGAACTAGGAAACACCATATATTTT.

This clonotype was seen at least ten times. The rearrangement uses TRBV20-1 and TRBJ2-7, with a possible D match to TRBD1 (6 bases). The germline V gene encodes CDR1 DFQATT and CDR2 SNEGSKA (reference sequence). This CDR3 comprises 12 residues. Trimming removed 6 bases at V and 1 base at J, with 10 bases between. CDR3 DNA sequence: TGCAGTGCCCCTGGACAGTCCTACGAGCAGTACTTC. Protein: CSAPGQSYEQYF.